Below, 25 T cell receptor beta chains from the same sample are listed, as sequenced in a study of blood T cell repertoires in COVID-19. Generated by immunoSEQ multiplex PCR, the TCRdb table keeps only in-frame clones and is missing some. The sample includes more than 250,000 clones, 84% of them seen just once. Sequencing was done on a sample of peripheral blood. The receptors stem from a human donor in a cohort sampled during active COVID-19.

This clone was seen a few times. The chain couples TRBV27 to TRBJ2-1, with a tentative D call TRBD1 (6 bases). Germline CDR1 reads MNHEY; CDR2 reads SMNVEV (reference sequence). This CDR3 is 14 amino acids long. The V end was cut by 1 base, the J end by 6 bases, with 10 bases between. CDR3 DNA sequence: TGTGCCAGCAGTTTATTAGGGGGTGTCAATGAGCAGTTCTTC. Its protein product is CASSLLGGVNEQFF.

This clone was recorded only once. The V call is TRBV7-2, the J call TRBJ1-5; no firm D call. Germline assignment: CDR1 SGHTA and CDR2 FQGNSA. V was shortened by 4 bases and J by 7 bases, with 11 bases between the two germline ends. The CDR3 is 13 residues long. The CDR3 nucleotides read TGTGCCAGCAGCTCGCGGGGAGGGCAGCCCCAGCATTTT. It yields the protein CASSSRGGQPQHF. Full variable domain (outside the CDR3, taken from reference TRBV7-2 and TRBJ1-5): GAGVSQSPSNKVTEKGKDVELRCDPISGHTALYWYRQSLGQGLEFLIYFQGNSAPDKSGLPSDRFSAERTGGSVSTLTIQRTQQEDSAVYLCASSSRGGQPQHFGDGTRLSIL.

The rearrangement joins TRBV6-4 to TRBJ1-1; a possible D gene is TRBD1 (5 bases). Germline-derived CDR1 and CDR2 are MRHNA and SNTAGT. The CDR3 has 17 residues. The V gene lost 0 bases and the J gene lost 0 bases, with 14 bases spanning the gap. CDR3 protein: CASSDSYRLGVNTEAFF. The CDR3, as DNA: TGTGCCAGCAGTGACTCCTACAGGTTGGGCGTGAACACTGAAGCTTTCTTT.

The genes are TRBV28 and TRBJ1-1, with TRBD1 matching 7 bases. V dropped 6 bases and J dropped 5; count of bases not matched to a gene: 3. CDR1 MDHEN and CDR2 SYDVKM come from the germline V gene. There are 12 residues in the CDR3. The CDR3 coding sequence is TGTGCCAGCAGCTTGGACAGGACTGAAGCTTTCTTT. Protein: CASSLDRTEAFF. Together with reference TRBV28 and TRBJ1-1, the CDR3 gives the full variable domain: DVKVTQSSRYLVKRTGEKVFLECVQDMDHENMFWYRQDPGLGLRLIYFSYDVKMKEKGDIPEGYSVSREKKERFSLILESASTNQTSMYLCASSLDRTEAFFGQGTRLTVV.

CDR3 sequence: CASSLRPRNTEAFF. The CDR3 DNA reads as TGTGCCAGCAGCTTAAGACCTAGGAACACTGAAGCTTTCTTT. V gene TRBV7-8 combines with J gene TRBJ1-1; D call uncertain. This CDR3 is built from 14 residues. CDR1 is SGHVS and CDR2 is FQNEAQ in the germline V gene. Trimming took off 2 bases at V and 1 base at J, with 8 bases between the two ends.

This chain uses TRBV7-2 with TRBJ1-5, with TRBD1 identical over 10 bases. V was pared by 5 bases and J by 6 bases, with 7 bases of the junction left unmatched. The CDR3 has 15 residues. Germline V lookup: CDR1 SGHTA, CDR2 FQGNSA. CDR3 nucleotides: TGTGCCAGCAGCCGGGACAGGGGATTGGGTCAGCCCCAGCATTTT. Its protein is CASSRDRGLGQPQHF.

CDR3 sequence (DNA): TGCGCCAGCAGATCTGCCGGGACTAGCGGGAGGTACGAGCAGTACTTC. It translates to CASRSAGTSGRYEQYF. The V call is TRBV5-1, the J call TRBJ2-7; the match to TRBD2 covers 15 bases. The CDR3 loop spans 16 amino acids. Germline CDR1 SGHRS, CDR2 YFSETQ. V lost 5 bases, J lost 4 bases, and 7 bases stayed unmatched.

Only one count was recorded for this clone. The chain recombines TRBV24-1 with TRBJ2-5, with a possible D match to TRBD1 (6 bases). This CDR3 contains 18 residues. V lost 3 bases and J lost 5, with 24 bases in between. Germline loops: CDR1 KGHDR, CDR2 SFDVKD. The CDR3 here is CATSDLSGDTAVRETQYF. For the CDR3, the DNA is TGTGCCACCAGTGATCTAAGTGGGGACACGGCAGTTCGGGAGACCCAGTACTTC.

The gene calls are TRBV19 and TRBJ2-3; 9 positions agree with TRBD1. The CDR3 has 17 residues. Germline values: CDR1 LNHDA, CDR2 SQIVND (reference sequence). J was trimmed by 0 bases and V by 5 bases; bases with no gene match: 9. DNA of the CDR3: TGTGCCAGTAGTCCCTCTCTGGGACAGGGAAGCACAGATACGCAGTATTTT. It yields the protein CASSPSLGQGSTDTQYF.

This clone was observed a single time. The CDR3 protein is CASSSSGGAIGTQYF. The CDR3 DNA follows: TGTGCCAGCAGCTCTAGCGGGGGGGCAATCGGTACGCAGTATTTT. This chain joins TRBV5-6 and TRBJ2-3; 12 bases line up with TRBD2. V gave up 3 bases and J gave up 8 bases; unmatched junction bases: 7. In germline, CDR1 is SGHDT, CDR2 YYEEEE. The CDR3 totals 15 residues.

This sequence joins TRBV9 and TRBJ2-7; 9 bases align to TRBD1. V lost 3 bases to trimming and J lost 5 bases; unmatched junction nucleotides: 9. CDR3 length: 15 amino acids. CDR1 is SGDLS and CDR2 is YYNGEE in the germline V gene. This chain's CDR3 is CASSGEGTGLNEQYF. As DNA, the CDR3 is TGTGCCAGCAGCGGGGAGGGGACAGGGCTAAACGAGCAGTACTTC.

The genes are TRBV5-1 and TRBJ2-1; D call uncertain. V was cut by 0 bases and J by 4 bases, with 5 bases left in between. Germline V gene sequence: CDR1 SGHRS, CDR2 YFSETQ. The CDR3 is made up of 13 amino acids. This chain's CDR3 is CASSLGYYNEQFF. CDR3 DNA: TGCGCCAGCAGCTTGGGTTATTACAATGAGCAGTTCTTC.

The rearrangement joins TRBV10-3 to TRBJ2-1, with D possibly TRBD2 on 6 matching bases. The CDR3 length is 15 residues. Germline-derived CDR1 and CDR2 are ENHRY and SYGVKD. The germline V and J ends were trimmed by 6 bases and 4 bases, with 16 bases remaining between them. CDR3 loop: CAISASGAGYNEQFF. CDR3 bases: TGTGCCATCAGCGCTAGTGGGGCGGGATACAATGAGCAGTTCTTC.

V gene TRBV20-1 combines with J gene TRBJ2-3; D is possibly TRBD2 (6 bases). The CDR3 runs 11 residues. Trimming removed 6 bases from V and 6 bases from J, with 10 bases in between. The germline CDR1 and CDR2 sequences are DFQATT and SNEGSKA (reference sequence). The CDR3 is CSAPGGDTQYF. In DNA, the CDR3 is TGCAGTGCCCCTGGGGGGGATACGCAGTATTTT.

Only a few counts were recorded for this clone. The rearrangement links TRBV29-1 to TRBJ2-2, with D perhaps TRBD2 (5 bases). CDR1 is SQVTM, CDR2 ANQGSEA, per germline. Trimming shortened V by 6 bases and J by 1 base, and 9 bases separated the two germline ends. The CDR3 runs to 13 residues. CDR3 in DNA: TGCAGCGTAGCCGGGGAGAACACCGGGGAGCTGTTTTTT. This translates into CSVAGENTGELFF.

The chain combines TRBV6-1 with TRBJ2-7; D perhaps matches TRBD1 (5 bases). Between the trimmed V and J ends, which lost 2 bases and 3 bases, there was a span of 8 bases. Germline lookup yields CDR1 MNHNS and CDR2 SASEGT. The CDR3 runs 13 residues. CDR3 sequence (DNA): TGTGCCAGCAGTGAATTTAGGGGCTACGAGCAGTACTTC. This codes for CASSEFRGYEQYF.

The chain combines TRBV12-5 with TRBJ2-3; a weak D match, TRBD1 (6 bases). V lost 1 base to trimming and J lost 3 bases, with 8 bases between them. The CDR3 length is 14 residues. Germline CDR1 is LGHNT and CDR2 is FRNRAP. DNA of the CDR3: TGTGCTAGTGGTTTGGACAGGGCGACAGATACGCAGTATTTT. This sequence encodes CASGLDRATDTQYF.

CDR3 nucleotide sequence: TGTGCCAGCAGCCCTGGACAGGGAGGGGAGACCCAGTACTTC. Translating it yields CASSPGQGGETQYF. The chain employs TRBV2 and TRBJ2-5; D might be TRBD1 (8 bases). The V end lost 6 bases, the J end lost 5 bases, and 16 bases lay between the germline ends. This CDR3 spans 14 amino acids. Germline V gene data show CDR1 as SNHLY and CDR2 as FYNNEI.

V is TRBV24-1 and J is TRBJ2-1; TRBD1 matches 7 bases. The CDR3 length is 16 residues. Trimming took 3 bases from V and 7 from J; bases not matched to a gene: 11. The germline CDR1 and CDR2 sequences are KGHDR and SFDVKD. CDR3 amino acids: CATSDRGKGARNEQFF. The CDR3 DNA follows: TGTGCCACCAGTGATCGTGGAAAGGGGGCGCGGAATGAGCAGTTCTTC.

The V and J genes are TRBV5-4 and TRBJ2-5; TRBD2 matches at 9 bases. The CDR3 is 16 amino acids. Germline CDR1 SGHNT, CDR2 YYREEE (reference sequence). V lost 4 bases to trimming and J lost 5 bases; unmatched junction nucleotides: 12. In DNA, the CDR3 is TGTGCCAGCAGCCCGGCAGCTAGCGGGAAAATGGAGACCCAGTACTTC. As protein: CASSPAASGKMETQYF.

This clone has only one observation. The CDR3 DNA reads as TGTGCCAGCACTCCCCAGGGGGGAGGATATGGCTACACCTTC. Translating it yields CASTPQGGGYGYTF. This chain uses TRBV27 with TRBJ1-2, with 7 bases identical to TRBD1. CDR3 length equals 14 residues. The germline V gene encodes CDR1 MNHEY and CDR2 SMNVEV (reference sequence). Trimming took 7 bases from V and 5 from J; bases not matched to a gene: 10.

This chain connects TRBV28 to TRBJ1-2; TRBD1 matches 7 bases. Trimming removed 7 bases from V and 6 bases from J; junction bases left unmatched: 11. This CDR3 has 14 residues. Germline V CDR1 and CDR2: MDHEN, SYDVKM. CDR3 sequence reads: CASTTGQAPNGYTF. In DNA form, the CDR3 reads TGTGCCAGCACTACCGGACAGGCGCCGAATGGCTACACCTTC.

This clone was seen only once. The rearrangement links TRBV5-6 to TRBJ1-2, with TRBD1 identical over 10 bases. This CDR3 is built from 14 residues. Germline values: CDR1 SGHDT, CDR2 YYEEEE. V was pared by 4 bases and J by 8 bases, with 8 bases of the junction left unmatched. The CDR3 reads CASSTTGQGGGYTF. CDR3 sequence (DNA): TGTGCCAGCAGCACCACCGGACAGGGGGGCGGCTACACCTTC. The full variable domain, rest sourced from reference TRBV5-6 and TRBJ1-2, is DAGVTQSPTHLIKTRGQQVTLRCSPKSGHDTVSWYQQALGQGPQFIFQYYEEEERQRGNFPDRFSGHQFPNYSSELNVNALLLGDSALYLCASSTTGQGGGYTFGSGTRLTVV.

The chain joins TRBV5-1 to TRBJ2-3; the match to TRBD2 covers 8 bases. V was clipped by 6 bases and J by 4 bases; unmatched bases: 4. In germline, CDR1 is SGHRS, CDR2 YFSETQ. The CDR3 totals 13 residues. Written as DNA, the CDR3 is TGCGCCAGCACCGGGGGGGCGGCAGATACGCAGTATTTT. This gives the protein CASTGGAADTQYF.

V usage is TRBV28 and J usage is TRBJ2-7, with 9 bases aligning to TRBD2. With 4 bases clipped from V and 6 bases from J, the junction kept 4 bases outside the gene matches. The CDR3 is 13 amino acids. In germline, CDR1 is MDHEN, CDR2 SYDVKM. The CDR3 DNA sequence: TGTGCCAGCAGTTCCGGGACTAGCCCCGAGCAGTACTTC. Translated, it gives CASSSGTSPEQYF.